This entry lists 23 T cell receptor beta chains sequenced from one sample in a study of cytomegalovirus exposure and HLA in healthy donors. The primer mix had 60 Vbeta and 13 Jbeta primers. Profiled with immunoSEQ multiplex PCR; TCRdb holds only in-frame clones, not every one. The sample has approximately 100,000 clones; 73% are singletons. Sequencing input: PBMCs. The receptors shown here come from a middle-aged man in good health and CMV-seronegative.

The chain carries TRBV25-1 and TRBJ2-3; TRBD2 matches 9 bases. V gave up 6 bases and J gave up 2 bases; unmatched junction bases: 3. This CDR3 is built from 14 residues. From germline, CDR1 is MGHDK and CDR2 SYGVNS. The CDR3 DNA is TGTGCCAGCAGACGCGGGGGGGACACAGATACGCAGTATTTT. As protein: CASRRGGDTDTQYF.

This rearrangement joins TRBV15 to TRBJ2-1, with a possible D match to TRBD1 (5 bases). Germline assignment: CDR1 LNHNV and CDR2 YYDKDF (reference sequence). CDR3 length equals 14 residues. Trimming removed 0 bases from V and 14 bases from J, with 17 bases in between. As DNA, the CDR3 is TGTGCCACCAGCAGAGATCTATTAGGGCAAGGGGAGTTCTTC. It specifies CATSRDLLGQGEFF.

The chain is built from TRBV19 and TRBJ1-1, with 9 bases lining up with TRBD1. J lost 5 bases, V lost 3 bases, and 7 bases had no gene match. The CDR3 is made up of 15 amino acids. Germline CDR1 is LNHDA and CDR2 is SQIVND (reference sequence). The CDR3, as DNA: TGTGCCAGTAGTATTAACAGGGGGCGGGTGACTGAAGCTTTCTTT. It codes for CASSINRGRVTEAFF.

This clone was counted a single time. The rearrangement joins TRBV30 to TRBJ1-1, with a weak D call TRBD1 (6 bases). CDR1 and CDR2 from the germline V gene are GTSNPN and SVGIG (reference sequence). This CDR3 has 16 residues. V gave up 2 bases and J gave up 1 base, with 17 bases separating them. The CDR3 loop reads CAWSRETGWGNTEAFF. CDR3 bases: TGTGCCTGGAGTAGGGAAACAGGGTGGGGGAACACTGAAGCTTTCTTT.

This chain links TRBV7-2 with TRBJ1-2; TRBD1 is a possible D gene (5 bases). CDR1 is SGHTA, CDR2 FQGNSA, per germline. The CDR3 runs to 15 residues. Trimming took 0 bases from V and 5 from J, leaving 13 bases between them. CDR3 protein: CASSLASGREYGYTF. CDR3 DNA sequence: TGTGCCAGCAGCTTAGCGTCGGGCAGGGAATATGGCTACACCTTC.

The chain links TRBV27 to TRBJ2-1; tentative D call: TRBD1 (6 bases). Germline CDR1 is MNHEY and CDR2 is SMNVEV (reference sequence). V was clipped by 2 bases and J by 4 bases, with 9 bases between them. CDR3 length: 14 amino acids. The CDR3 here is CASSLGTRYNEQFF. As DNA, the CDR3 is TGTGCCAGCAGTTTAGGGACAAGATACAATGAGCAGTTCTTC.

In nucleotides, the CDR3 is TGTGCCAGCAGCTTAGCGGCGGCCTTGGGCACCGGGGAGCTGTTTTTT. Its translation: CASSLAAALGTGELFF. The chain has TRBV11-1 and TRBJ2-2; D uncertain. The CDR3 extends over 16 amino acids. CDR1 SGHAT and CDR2 FQDESV come from the germline V gene (reference sequence). V was shortened by 0 bases and J by 4 bases, with 12 bases between the two germline ends.

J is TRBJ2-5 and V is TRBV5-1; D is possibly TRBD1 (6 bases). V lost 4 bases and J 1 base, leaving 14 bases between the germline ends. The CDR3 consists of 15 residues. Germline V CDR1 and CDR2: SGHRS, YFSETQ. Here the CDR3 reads CASSGKTGSQETQYF. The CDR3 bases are TGCGCCAGCAGCGGGAAGACAGGATCCCAAGAGACCCAGTACTTC.

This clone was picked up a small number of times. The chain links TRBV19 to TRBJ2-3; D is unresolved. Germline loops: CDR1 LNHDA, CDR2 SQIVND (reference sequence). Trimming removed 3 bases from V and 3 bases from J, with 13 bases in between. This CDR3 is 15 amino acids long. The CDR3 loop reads CASSIVYGSTDTQYF. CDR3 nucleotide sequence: TGTGCCAGTAGTATCGTCTACGGTTCTACAGATACGCAGTATTTT. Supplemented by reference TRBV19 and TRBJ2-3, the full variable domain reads DGGITQSPKYLFRKEGQNVTLSCEQNLNHDAMYWYRQDPGQGLRLIYYSQIVNDFQKGDIAEGYSVSREKKESFPLTVTSAQKNPTAFYLCASSIVYGSTDTQYFGPGTRLTVL.

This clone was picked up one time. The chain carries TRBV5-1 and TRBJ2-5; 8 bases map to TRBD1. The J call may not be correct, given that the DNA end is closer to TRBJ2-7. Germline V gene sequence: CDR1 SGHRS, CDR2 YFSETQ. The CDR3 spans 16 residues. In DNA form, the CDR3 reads TGCGCCAGCAGCTTAATAGGACAGGGTGCGCTCTACGAGCAGTACTTC. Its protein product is CASSLIGQGALYEQYF.

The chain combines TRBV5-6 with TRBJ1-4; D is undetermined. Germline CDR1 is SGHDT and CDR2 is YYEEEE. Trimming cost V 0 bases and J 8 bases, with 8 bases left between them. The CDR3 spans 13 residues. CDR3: CASSLARGEKLFF. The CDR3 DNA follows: TGTGCCAGCAGCTTGGCACGGGGAGAAAAACTGTTTTTT.

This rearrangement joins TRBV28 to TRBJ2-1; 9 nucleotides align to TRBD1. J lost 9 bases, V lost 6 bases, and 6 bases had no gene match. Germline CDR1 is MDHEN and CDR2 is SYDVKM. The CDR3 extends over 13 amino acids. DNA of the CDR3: TGTGCCAGCAGACAACAGGGGGCGGGTGAGCAGTTCTTC. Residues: CASRQQGAGEQFF.

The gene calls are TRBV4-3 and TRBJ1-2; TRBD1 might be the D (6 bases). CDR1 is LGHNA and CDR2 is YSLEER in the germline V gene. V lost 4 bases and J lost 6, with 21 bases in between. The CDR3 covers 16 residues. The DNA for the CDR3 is TGCGCCAGCAGCCCCGTTAAAGGGGGGGGAGTAAATGGCTACACCTTC. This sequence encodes CASSPVKGGGVNGYTF.

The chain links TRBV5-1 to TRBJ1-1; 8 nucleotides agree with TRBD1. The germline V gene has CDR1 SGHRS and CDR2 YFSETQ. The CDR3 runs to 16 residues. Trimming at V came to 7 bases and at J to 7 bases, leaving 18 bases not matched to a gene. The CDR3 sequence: CASVLGAGGGTSEAFF. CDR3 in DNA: TGCGCCAGCGTCTTGGGGGCAGGGGGCGGAACAAGTGAAGCTTTCTTT.

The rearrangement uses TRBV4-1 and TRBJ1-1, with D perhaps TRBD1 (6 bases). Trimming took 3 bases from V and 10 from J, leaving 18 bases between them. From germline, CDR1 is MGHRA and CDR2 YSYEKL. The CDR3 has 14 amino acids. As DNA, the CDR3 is TGCGCCAGCAGCCAGGAAATTGACAGGATCTTAGCTTTCTTT. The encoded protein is CASSQEIDRILAFF.

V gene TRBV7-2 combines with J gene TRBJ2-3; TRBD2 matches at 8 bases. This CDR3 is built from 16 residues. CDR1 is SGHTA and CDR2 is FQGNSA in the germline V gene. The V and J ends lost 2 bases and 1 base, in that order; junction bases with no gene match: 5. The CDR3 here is CASSLKSGGGTDTQYF. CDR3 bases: TGTGCCAGCAGCTTAAAATCCGGGGGGGGCACAGATACGCAGTATTTT.

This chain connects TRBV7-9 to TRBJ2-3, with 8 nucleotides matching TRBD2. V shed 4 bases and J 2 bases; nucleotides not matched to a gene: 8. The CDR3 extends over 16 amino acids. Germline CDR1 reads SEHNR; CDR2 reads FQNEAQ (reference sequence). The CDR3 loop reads CASSYPTSELTDTQYF. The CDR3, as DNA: TGTGCCAGCAGCTACCCGACTAGCGAGCTCACAGATACGCAGTATTTT.

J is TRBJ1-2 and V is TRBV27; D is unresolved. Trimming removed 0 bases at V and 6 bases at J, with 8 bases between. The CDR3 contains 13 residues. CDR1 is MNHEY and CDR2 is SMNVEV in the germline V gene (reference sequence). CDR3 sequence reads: CASSLSFRDGYTF. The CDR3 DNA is TGTGCCAGCAGTTTATCATTTCGTGATGGCTACACCTTC.

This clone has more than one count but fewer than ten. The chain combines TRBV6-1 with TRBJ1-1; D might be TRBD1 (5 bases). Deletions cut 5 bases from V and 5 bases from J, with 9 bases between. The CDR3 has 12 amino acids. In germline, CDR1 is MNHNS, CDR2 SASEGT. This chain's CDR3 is CASSFRETEAFF. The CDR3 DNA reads TGTGCCAGCAGTTTCAGGGAAACTGAAGCTTTCTTT.

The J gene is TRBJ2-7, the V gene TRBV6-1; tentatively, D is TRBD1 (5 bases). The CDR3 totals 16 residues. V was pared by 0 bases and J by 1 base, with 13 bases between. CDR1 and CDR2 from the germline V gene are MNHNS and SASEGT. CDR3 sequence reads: CASSEAKGMGSYEQYF. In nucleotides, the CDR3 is TGTGCCAGCAGTGAAGCGAAGGGGATGGGGTCCTACGAGCAGTACTTC.

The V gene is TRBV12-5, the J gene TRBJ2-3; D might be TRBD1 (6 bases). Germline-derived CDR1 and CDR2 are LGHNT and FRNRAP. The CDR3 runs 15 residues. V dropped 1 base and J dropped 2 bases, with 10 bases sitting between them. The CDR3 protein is CASGLGTAFTDTQYF. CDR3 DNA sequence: TGTGCTAGTGGTTTGGGGACAGCTTTCACAGATACGCAGTATTTT.

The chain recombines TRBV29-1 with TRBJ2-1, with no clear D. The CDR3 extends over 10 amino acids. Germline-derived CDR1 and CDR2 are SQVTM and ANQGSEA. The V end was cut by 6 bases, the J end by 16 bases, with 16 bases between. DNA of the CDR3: TGCAGCGTCGGCGGTCGAGTACATTTCTTC. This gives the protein CSVGGRVHFF.

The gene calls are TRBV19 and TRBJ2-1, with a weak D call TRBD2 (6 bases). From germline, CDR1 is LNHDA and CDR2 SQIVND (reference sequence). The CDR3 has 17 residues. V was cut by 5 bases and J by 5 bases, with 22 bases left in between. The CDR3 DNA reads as TGTGCCAGTAGTTCGGGGGATGGATGGGTACGGGACAATGAGCAGTTCTTC. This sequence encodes CASSSGDGWVRDNEQFF. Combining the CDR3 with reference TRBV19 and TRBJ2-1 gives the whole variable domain DGGITQSPKYLFRKEGQNVTLSCEQNLNHDAMYWYRQDPGQGLRLIYYSQIVNDFQKGDIAEGYSVSREKKESFPLTVTSAQKNPTAFYLCASSSGDGWVRDNEQFFGPGTRLTVL.